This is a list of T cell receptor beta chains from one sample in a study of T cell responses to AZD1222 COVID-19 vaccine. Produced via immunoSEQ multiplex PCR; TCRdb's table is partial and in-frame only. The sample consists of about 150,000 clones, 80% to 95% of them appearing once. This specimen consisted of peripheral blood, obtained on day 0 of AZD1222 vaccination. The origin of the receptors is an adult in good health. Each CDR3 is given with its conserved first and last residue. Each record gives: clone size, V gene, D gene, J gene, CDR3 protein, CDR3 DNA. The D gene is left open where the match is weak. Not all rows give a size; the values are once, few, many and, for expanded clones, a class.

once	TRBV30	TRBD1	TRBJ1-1	CAWNRGATEAFF	TGTGCCTGGAACAGGGGGGCCACTGAAGCTTTCTTT
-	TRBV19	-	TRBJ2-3	CASSIWQVADTQYF	TGTGCCAGTAGTATATGGCAGGTCGCAGATACGCAGTATTTT
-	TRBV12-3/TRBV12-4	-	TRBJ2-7	CASSLAVRYEQYF	TGTGCCAGCAGTTTAGCGGTTCGGTACGAGCAGTACTTC
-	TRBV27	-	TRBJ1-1	CASSLGAPGQNTEAFF	TGTGCCAGCAGTTTAGGGGCACCGGGACAGAACACTGAAGCTTTCTTT
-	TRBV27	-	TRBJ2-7	CASSPLGGSYEQYF	TGTGCCAGCAGTCCCTTGGGCGGCTCCTACGAGCAGTACTTC
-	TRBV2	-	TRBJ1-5	CASSVIGGDRNQPQHF	TGTGCCAGCAGTGTGATAGGGGGTGATCGGAATCAGCCCCAGCATTTT
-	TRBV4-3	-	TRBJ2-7	CARPIDPYEQYF	TGCGCCAGGCCAATAGACCCCTACGAGCAGTACTTC
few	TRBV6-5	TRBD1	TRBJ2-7	CASVRDSTYEQYF	TGTGCCAGCGTCAGGGACAGCACCTACGAGCAGTACTTC
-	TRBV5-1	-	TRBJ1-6	CASRGDDSPLHF	TGCGCCAGCAGGGGTGATGATTCACCCCTCCACTTT
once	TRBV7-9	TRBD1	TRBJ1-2	CASSRGTGSNYGYTF	TGTGCCAGCAGCCGAGGGACAGGGTCAAACTATGGCTACACCTTC
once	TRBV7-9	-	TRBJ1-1	CASSFKPVPTEAFF	TGTGCCAGCAGCTTTAAGCCCGTACCAACTGAAGCTTTCTTT
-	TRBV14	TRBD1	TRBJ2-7	CASSLKWDRGREQYF	TGTGCCAGCAGCCTGAAGTGGGACAGGGGGCGTGAGCAGTACTTC
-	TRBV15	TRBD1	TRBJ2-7	CATSSGTGPYEQYF	TGTGCCACCAGCAGCGGGACAGGTCCCTACGAGCAGTACTTC
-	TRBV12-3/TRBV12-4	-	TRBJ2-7	CASSFELSYEQYF	TGTGCCAGCAGTTTTGAGCTCTCCTACGAGCAGTACTTC
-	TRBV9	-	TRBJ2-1	CASSVGSNYNEQFF	TGTGCCAGCAGCGTAGGGTCCAATTACAATGAGCAGTTCTTC
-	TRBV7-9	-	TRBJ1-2	CASTLGGVDGYTF	TGTGCCAGCACCTTGGGGGGGGTTGATGGCTACACCTTC
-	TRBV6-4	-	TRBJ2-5	CASSEGSEETQYF	TGTGCCAGCAGTGAAGGGTCGGAGGAGACCCAGTACTTC
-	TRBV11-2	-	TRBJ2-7	CASSLLGEQYF	TGTGCCAGCAGCTTGTTAGGTGAGCAGTACTTC
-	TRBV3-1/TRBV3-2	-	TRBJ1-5	CASSATGGNQPQHF	TGTGCCAGCAGCGCTACAGGCGGCAATCAGCCCCAGCATTTT
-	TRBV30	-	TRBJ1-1	CAWGLGQGTEAFF	TGTGCCTGGGGACTGGGCCAAGGAACTGAAGCTTTCTTT
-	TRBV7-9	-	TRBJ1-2	CASSSTANYGYTF	TGTGCCAGCAGCTCCACGGCGAACTATGGCTACACCTTC
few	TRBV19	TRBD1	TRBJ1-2	CASSTGGDYGYTF	TGTGCCAGTAGTACAGGGGGCGACTATGGCTACACCTTC
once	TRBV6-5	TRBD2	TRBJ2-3	CASSYLAGVPDTQYF	TGTGCCAGCAGTTATCTCGCGGGAGTACCCGATACGCAGTATTTT
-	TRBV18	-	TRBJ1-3	CASSPSQGDSGNTIYF	TGTGCCAGCTCACCAAGCCAGGGCGACTCTGGAAACACCATATATTTT
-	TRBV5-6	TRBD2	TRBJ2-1	CASSLAGTSPDNEQFF	TGTGCCAGCAGCTTGGCCGGGACTAGTCCCGACAATGAGCAGTTCTTC
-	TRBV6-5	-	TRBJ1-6	CASTYGPENSPLHF	TGTGCCAGCACCTATGGGCCGGAGAATTCACCCCTCCACTTT
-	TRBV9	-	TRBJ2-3	CASSVSSADTQYF	TGTGCCAGCAGCGTATCGTCGGCAGATACGCAGTATTTT
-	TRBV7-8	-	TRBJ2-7	CASSAPRIAAPREQYF	TGTGCCAGCAGCGCCCCCCGAATAGCGGCCCCCCGCGAGCAGTACTTC
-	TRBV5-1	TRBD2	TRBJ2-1	CASSLERAGRAVLEQFF	TGCGCCAGCAGCTTGGAGCGGGCCGGGAGGGCCGTTCTTGAGCAGTTCTTC
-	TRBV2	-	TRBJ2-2	CASSEIPGEGGELFF	TGTGCCAGCAGTGAGATTCCAGGGGAGGGCGGGGAGCTGTTTTTT
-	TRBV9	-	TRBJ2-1	CASSADTEQFF	TGTGCCAGCAGCGCGGACACCGAGCAGTTCTTC
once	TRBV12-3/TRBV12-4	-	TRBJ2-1	CASSLQGRVEQFF	TGTGCCAGCAGTTTACAGGGGCGGGTTGAGCAGTTCTTC
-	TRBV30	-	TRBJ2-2	CAWSWYPGELFF	TGTGCCTGGAGCTGGTACCCCGGGGAGCTGTTTTTT
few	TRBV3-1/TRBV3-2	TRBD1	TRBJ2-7	CASSYGGTGGSYEQYF	TGTGCCAGCAGCTATGGGGGGACAGGGGGCTCCTACGAGCAGTACTTC
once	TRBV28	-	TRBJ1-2	CATLTGTNYGYTF	TGTGCCACCTTGACAGGAACTAACTATGGCTACACCTTC
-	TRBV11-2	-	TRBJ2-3	CASSSRRGSTDTQYF	TGTGCCAGCAGCTCACGGAGGGGAAGCACAGATACGCAGTATTTT
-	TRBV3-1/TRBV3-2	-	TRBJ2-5	CASSQVSGAQETQYF	TGTGCCAGCAGCCAAGTGTCGGGGGCCCAAGAGACCCAGTACTTC
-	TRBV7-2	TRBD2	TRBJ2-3	CASSSGLARSSQYF	TGTGCCAGCAGCTCAGGACTAGCCCGCTCATCGCAGTATTTT
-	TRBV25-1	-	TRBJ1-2	CASSEFFGDGYTF	TGTGCCAGCAGTGAATTTTTCGGAGATGGCTACACCTTC
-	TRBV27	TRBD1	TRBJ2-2	CASRPGDRATGELFF	TGTGCCAGCAGACCAGGGGACAGGGCCACCGGGGAGCTGTTTTTT
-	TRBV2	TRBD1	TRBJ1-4	CASRYTGGIGTNEKLFF	TGTGCCAGCAGATATACAGGGGGTATTGGAACTAATGAAAAACTGTTTTTT
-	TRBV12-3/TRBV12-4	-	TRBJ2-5	CASTLQGSKTQYF	TGTGCCAGCACCCTACAGGGATCCAAGACCCAGTACTTC
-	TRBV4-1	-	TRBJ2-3	CASTRGGAVADTQYF	TGCGCCAGCACGAGAGGGGGGGCAGTCGCAGATACGCAGTATTTT
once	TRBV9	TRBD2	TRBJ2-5	CASSVGLAGAVQETQYF	TGTGCCAGCAGCGTAGGTCTAGCGGGGGCCGTCCAAGAGACCCAGTACTTC
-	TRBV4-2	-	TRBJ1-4	CASRQLFF	TGTGCCAGCAGGCAACTGTTTTTT
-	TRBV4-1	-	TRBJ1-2	CASSPLGANYGYTF	TGCGCCAGCAGCCCGCTCGGGGCTAACTATGGCTACACCTTC
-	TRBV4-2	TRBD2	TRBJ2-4	CASSQDLAGGLAKNIQYF	TGTGCCAGCAGCCAAGATTTAGCGGGGGGCCTAGCCAAAAACATTCAGTACTTC
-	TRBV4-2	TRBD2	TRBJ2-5	CASSQDLVGGARETQYF	TGTGCCAGCAGCCAAGATCTGGTCGGGGGGGCCCGGGAGACCCAGTACTTC
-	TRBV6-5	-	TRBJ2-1	CASSFRDWGANEQFF	TGTGCCAGCAGTTTCCGGGACTGGGGAGCCAATGAGCAGTTCTTC
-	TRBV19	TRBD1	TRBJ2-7	CASRGDRDYEQYF	TGTGCCAGTAGGGGGGACAGGGACTACGAGCAGTACTTC
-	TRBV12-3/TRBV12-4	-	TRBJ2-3	CASSTTGHTQYF	TGTGCCAGCAGTACCACTGGACATACGCAGTATTTT
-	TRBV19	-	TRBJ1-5	CASSIDRDQPQHF	TGTGCCAGTAGTATAGATCGGGACCAGCCCCAGCATTTT
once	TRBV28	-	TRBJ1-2	CASSSPQGIGDGYTF	TGTGCCAGCAGTTCACCTCAGGGTATCGGGGATGGCTACACCTTC
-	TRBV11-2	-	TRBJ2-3	CASSSVHREPGYDTQYF	TGTGCCAGCAGCTCAGTACATAGGGAACCGGGTTACGATACGCAGTATTTT
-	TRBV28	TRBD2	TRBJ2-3	CASIPRQRDRTDTQYF	TGTGCCAGCATCCCGAGGCAGCGGGACCGCACAGATACGCAGTATTTT
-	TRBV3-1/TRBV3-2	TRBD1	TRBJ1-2	CASSQNTGENYGYTF	TGTGCCAGCAGCCAAAATACAGGGGAAAACTATGGCTACACCTTC
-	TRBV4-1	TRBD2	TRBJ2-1	CASSQDRRGGIFTEQFF	TGCGCCAGCAGCCAAGATCGTCGGGGGGGGATTTTTACTGAGCAGTTCTTC
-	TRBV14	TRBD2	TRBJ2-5	CASSPRTSGTQYF	TGTGCCAGCAGCCCTAGGACTAGTGGGACCCAGTACTTC
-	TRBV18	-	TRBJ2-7	CASSPPGTQGYYEQYF	TGTGCCAGCTCACCACCGGGCACCCAGGGGTACTACGAGCAGTACTTC